A selection of T cell receptor beta chains follows, all from one sample in a study of T cells in Graves' hyperthyroidism and ophthalmopathy. TCRdb passed the multiplex PCR reads through MiXCR, listing each CDR3 protein once. This sample yields around 700,000 distinct CDR3 sequences, of which 30% to 40% are seen a single time; 30% to 40% belongs to the top ten. Sequencing used blood. These receptors all come from a woman in her thirties or forties with Graves' hyperthyroidism. The CDR3 runs from the conserved cysteine through the conserved F or W. A D gene is named only where the DNA matches it firmly. The size entry is marked missing in some rows and otherwise reads once, few, many or a size class.

-	TRBJ1-2	TRBV6-5	TRBD1	CAISYSDRLYGYTF	TGTGCCATCAGTTACTCGGACAGGCTCTATGGCTACACCTTC
many	TRBJ2-7	TRBV7-9	TRBD1	CASSSGQLRYEQYF	TGTGCCAGCAGCTCGGGACAGTTGAGGTACGAGCAGTACTTC
many	TRBJ2-5	TRBV2	TRBD1	CASSYDMGQEETQYF	TGTGCCAGCAGTTATGACATGGGACAGGAAGAGACCCAGTACTTC
-	TRBJ1-2	TRBV10-3	-	CAITVRPEDGYTF	TGTGCCATCACTGTAAGACCCGAGGACGGCTACACCTTC
many	TRBJ2-7	TRBV7-8	TRBD1	CASSQGAGAYEQYF	TGTGCCAGCAGCCAGGGGGCAGGGGCCTACGAGCAGTACTTC
-	TRBJ2-7	TRBV10-2	TRBD1	CASKSGTAYEQYF	TGCGCCAGCAAATCCGGGACAGCCTACGAGCAGTACTTC
-	TRBJ2-7	TRBV7-9	TRBD1	CASSPISGQGIYGQYF	TGTGCCAGCAGTCCGATTTCGGGACAGGGGATTTACGGGCAGTACTTC
-	TRBJ1-5	TRBV19	-	CASKAGTLNQPQHF	TGTGCCAGTAAGGCAGGGACCTTAAATCAGCCCCAGCATTTT
-	TRBJ1-4	TRBV12-3/TRBV12-4	TRBD1	CASRDRAGKLFF	TGTGCCAGCCGGGACAGGGCCGGAAAACTGTTTTTT
few	TRBJ1-4	TRBV7-2	TRBD1	CASSLVWTGYREKLFF	TGTGCCAGCAGCTTAGTATGGACAGGGTATCGCGAAAAACTGTTTTTT
many	TRBJ2-7	TRBV7-2	-	CASSPGQGGSYEQYF	TGTGCCAGCAGCCCCGGACAGGGAGGGTCCTACGAGCAGTACTTC
few	TRBJ1-1	TRBV5-1	-	CASSPQGQVFMNTEAFF	TGCGCCAGCAGCCCCCAGGGACAAGTGTTCATGAACACTGAAGCTTTCTTT
many	TRBJ1-3	TRBV7-3	-	CASSLTPSSGNTIYF	TGTGCCAGCAGCCTGACTCCCTCCTCTGGAAACACCATATATTTT
-	TRBJ1-3	TRBV25-1	-	CASSLNSGSTIYF	TGTGCCAGCAGTCTGAACTCTGGAAGCACCATATATTTT
many	TRBJ1-2	TRBV7-9	-	CASSLQGSNYGYTF	TGTGCCAGCAGTTTACAGGGATCTAACTATGGCTACACCTTC
many	TRBJ1-6	TRBV6-2/TRBV6-3	TRBD1	CATSSGTGNSPLHF	TGTGCCACCAGCTCCGGGACAGGCAATTCACCCCTCCACTTT
many	TRBJ2-2	TRBV10-3	-	CAISYGSTRGGELFF	TGTGCCATCAGCTACGGGTCTACGCGAGGCGGGGAGCTGTTTTTT
-	TRBJ1-1	TRBV10-2	-	CASSQVNSLNTEAFF	TGTGCCAGCAGCCAAGTGAATAGTTTGAACACTGAAGCTTTCTTT
few	TRBJ1-1	TRBV5-4	TRBD1	CASTQGARILGTEAFF	TGTGCCAGCACTCAGGGGGCGAGGATATTAGGCACTGAAGCTTTCTTT
many	TRBJ1-2	TRBV6-5	TRBD1	CASTGQGDGYTF	TGTGCCAGCACGGGACAGGGAGATGGCTACACCTTC
many	TRBJ2-7	TRBV7-9	-	CASSLGIVGNVYEQYF	TGTGCCAGCAGCTTAGGTATCGTGGGGAACGTCTACGAGCAGTACTTC
-	TRBJ2-5	TRBV5-4	-	CASSLGQQETRYF	TGTGCCAGCAGCTTGGGACAGCAAGAGACCCGGTACTTC
many	TRBJ2-7	TRBV5-5	-	CASSLGPSDSYEQYF	TGTGCCAGCAGCTTGGGGCCCTCCGATTCCTACGAGCAGTACTTC
many	TRBJ1-1	TRBV10-3	-	CAINQDGQNTEAFF	TGTGCCATCAATCAGGACGGACAAAACACTGAAGCTTTCTTT
few	TRBJ1-2	TRBV9	TRBD1	CASSAREKTGSAYGYTF	TGTGCCAGCAGTGCCAGGGAGAAGACAGGGTCGGCCTATGGCTACACCTTC
once	TRBJ1-5	TRBV2	TRBD1	CASSMGQGLGNQPQHF	TGTGCCAGCAGCATGGGACAGGGTTTAGGCAATCAGCCCCAGCATTTT
few	TRBJ1-2	TRBV12-3/TRBV12-4	TRBD1	CASSFVQGVPANYGYTF	TGTGCCAGCAGTTTCGTCCAGGGGGTTCCAGCTAACTATGGCTACACCTTC
once	TRBJ2-7	TRBV29-1	-	CSSSGHPYNEQYF	TGCAGCAGCTCGGGACACCCCTACAATGAGCAGTACTTC
many	TRBJ1-2	TRBV19	TRBD1	CASSWGQGDGYTF	TGTGCCAGTAGCTGGGGACAGGGCGATGGCTACACCTTC
-	TRBJ1-1	TRBV10-2	TRBD1	CASSFTGVGNTEAFF	TGTGCCAGCAGTTTCACAGGGGTTGGTAACACTGAAGCTTTCTTT
-	TRBJ2-7	TRBV24-1	TRBD1	CASSPMDRLHEQYF	TGTGCCAGTAGTCCCATGGACAGGCTACACGAGCAGTACTTC
many	TRBJ2-7	TRBV25-1	TRBD1	CASRRTGDYEQYF	TGTGCCAGCCGTCGGACAGGGGACTACGAGCAGTACTTC
-	TRBJ1-2	TRBV6-4	-	CASTQTHVYTF	TGTGCCAGCACCCAGACTCATGTCTACACCTTC
-	TRBJ2-3	TRBV7-3	-	CASSAARSIYTDTQYF	TGTGCCAGCAGCGCGGCTAGATCAATCTACACAGATACGCAGTATTTT
-	TRBJ2-6	TRBV10-3	TRBD1	CASKRTGGISGANVLTF	TGTGCCAGCAAAAGGACAGGGGGAATCTCTGGGGCCAACGTCCTGACTTTC
-	TRBJ2-7	TRBV7-3	-	CASSSNHEQYF	TGTGCCAGCAGCTCGAACCACGAGCAGTACTTC
many	TRBJ1-2	TRBV11-2	TRBD1	CASAGTGRRGYTF	TGTGCCAGCGCCGGGACAGGGAGGCGCGGCTACACCTTC
-	TRBJ2-6	TRBV20-1	TRBD1	CSAPGQGLSGANVLTF	TGCAGTGCCCCGGGACAGGGTCTTTCTGGGGCCAACGTCCTGACTTTC
-	TRBJ1-3	TRBV7-2	-	CASSTTPGNTIYF	TGTGCCAGCAGCACGACCCCCGGAAACACCATATATTTT
once	TRBJ1-2	TRBV10-3	-	CAISDRAYGYTF	TGTGCCATCAGTGACAGGGCCTATGGCTACACCTTC
many	TRBJ2-5	TRBV15	TRBD1	CATSRAAGTGGAGTQYF	TGTGCCACCAGCAGAGCCGCCGGGACAGGGGGCGCGGGGACCCAGTACTTC
-	TRBJ1-6	TRBV2	-	CASSEGVGQPLHF	TGTGCCAGCAGTGAAGGGGTTGGGCAGCCCCTCCACTTT
-	TRBJ2-7	TRBV20-1	TRBD2	CSAEGGAPGDEQYF	TGCAGTGCCGAGGGAGGGGCCCCGGGTGACGAGCAGTACTTC
-	TRBJ2-6	TRBV7-9	-	CASSSPGPILLRANVLTF	TGTGCCAGCAGCTCGCCCGGGCCGATCCTCTTGAGGGCCAACGTCCTGACTTTC
-	TRBJ1-2	TRBV7-3	-	CASRPTLGGYGYTF	TGTGCCAGCAGACCGACATTGGGGGGCTATGGCTACACCTTC
-	TRBJ1-4	TRBV13	TRBD1	CASSRGQDREKLFF	TGTGCCAGCAGCCGGGGACAGGATCGTGAAAAACTGTTTTTT
many	TRBJ2-7	TRBV19	TRBD2	CASSPLAGGRYEQYF	TGTGCCAGTAGTCCTCTAGCGGGAGGGCGCTACGAGCAGTACTTC
-	TRBJ2-7	TRBV7-8	-	CASSPGAWLGEQYF	TGTGCCAGCAGCCCCGGGGCTTGGTTGGGCGAGCAGTACTTC
many	TRBJ1-2	TRBV29-1	TRBD1	CGTGTGLYGYTF	TGCGGGACCGGGACAGGGCTGTATGGCTACACCTTC
few	TRBJ2-2	TRBV10-3	-	CAIYFQGTFSNTGELFF	TGTGCCATCTATTTTCAAGGGACATTCTCGAACACCGGGGAGCTGTTTTTT
-	TRBJ1-2	TRBV10-3	-	CASSYKGSYYGYTF	TGTGCCAGCAGTTATAAGGGATCATACTATGGCTACACCTTC
-	TRBJ1-5	TRBV12-3/TRBV12-4	-	CASSSQMGSLVNQPQHF	TGTGCCAGCAGTTCTCAAATGGGGTCGTTAGTCAATCAGCCCCAGCATTTT
-	TRBJ2-7	TRBV2	TRBD1	CASSFQDRAYYEQYF	TGTGCCAGCAGTTTCCAAGACAGGGCCTACTACGAGCAGTACTTC
-	TRBJ2-5	TRBV10-3	-	CASSANPGLGETQYF	TGTGCCAGCAGTGCGAACCCAGGGTTGGGAGAGACCCAGTACTTC
-	TRBJ2-5	TRBV15	-	CATSREVRGATQETQYF	TGTGCCACCAGCAGGGAAGTGCGCGGGGCCACCCAAGAGACCCAGTACTTC
once	TRBJ1-3	TRBV5-2	-	CASKSGNTEAF	TGTGCCAGCAAATCAGGGAACACTGAAGCTTTT
-	TRBJ1-2	TRBV10-3	-	CASSRRDVHGYTF	TGTGCCAGCAGTAGGAGGGACGTACATGGCTACACCTTC
-	TRBJ2-5	TRBV14	TRBD2	CASSLAVLAGKETQYF	TGTGCCAGCAGCCTCGCGGTACTAGCGGGGAAAGAGACCCAGTACTTC
-	TRBJ1-5	TRBV10-3	TRBD1	CAISRKPTGTDLWGQPQHF	TGTGCCATCAGTCGTAAACCAACCGGGACAGACCTTTGGGGTCAGCCCCAGCATTTT
-	TRBJ2-7	TRBV19	-	CASSTRQSSYEQYF	TGTGCCAGTAGTACCAGACAGAGCTCCTACGAGCAGTACTTC